This TCR beta chain appears in the sequencing data of a study of read filtering for tumor transcriptome and immune sequencing. As for the study in general: The cohort had about 16 men and 14 women aged roughly 47 to 90, mean about 67 years.

Germline loops: CDR1 MNHNY, CDR2 SVGAGI (reference sequence). This CDR3 spans 16 amino acids. V trimming: 8 bases; J trimming: 5 bases; junction bases outside the gene matches: 16. This library used roughly 370 ng RNA and molecular barcoded adaptors spanning alpha/delta and beta/gamma chains. TCRdb independently ran MiXCR on the reads; one entry per CDR3 protein. The repertoire holds about 40,000 distinct CDR3 sequences, with roughly an eighth as singletons. The receptor comes from a donor at least 40 years old with multiple myeloma. The chain uses TRBV6-6 and TRBJ2-5, with 8 bases matching TRBD1. Sequencing used a population of CD138-negative cells sorted from bone marrow. CDR3: CASQDRVGSRRETQYF. CDR3 nucleotides: TGTGCCAGCCAGGACAGGGTAGGCTCACGCAGGGAGACCCAGTACTTC.